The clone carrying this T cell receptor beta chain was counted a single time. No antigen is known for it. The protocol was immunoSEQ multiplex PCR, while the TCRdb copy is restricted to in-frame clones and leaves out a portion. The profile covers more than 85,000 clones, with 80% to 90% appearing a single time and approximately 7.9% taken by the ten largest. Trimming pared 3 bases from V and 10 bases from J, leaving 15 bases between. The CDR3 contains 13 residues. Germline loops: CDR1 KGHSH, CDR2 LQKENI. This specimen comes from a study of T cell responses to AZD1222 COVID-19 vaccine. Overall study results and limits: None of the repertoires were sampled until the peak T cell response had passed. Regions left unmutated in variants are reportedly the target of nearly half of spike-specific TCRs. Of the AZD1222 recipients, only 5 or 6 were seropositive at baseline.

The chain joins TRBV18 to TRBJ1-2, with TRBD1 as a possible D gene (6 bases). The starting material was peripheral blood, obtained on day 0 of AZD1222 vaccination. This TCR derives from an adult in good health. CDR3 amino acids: CASSPDSQTDYTF. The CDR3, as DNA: TGTGCCAGCTCACCGGACAGTCAAACAGACTACACCTTC. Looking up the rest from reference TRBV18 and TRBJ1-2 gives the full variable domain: NAGVMQNPRHLVRRRGQEARLRCSPMKGHSHVYWYRQLPEEGLKFMVYLQKENIIDESGMPKERFSAEFPKEGPSILRIQQVVRGDSAAYFCASSPDSQTDYTFGSGTRLTVV.